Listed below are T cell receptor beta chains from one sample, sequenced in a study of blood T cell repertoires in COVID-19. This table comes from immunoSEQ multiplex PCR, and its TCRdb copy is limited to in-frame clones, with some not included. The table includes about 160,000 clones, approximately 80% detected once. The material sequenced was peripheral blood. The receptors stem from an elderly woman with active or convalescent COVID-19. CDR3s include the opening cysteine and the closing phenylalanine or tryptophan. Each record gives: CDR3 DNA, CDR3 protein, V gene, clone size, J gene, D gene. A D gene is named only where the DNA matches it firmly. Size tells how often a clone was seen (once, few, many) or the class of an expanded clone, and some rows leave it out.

TGCGCCAGCAGCTCTTACAGGGGAGGCTACGAGCAGTACTTC | CASSSYRGGYEQYF | TRBV5-1 | NA | TRBJ2-7 | NA
TGTGCCAGCAAACAGGGGACTGAAGCTTTCTTT | CASKQGTEAFF | TRBV2 | few | TRBJ1-1 | TRBD1
TGCGCCAGCAGTTACACCGGGACAGGGGGCACTGAAGCTTTCTTT | CASSYTGTGGTEAFF | TRBV5-1 | NA | TRBJ1-1 | TRBD1
TGTGCCAGCAGTTTAGGCGGGACCCCCGATACGCAGTATTTT | CASSLGGTPDTQYF | TRBV28 | NA | TRBJ2-3 | NA
TGTGCCAGCTCCCTATCTTCGACAGGGTTAGGCTACACCTTC | CASSLSSTGLGYTF | TRBV18 | NA | TRBJ1-2 | TRBD1
TGTGCCAGTGCCTCGAGTGGTCCTGGAAACACCATATATTTT | CASASSGPGNTIYF | TRBV19 | NA | TRBJ1-3 | NA
TGTGCCAGCTCACCTAATGACAACCCCTCCCCTTACACCTTC | CASSPNDNPSPYTF | TRBV18 | NA | TRBJ1-2 | NA
TGCGCCAGCAGCCGGGACCGGGGGAGTGAGCAGTTCTTC | CASSRDRGSEQFF | TRBV10-1 | NA | TRBJ2-1 | NA
TGTGCCAGCAGCTTACGACAGGGGTGCACCTTC | CASSLRQGCTF | TRBV7-2 | NA | TRBJ1-2 | TRBD1
TGTGCCATCAGTGAGTTGGGGCAGACCAATCAGCCCCAGCATTTT | CAISELGQTNQPQHF | TRBV10-3 | NA | TRBJ1-5 | NA
TGTGCCAGCAGTGATCCATTACAGGGGGTGTTTGGCTACACCTTC | CASSDPLQGVFGYTF | TRBV25-1 | NA | TRBJ1-2 | TRBD1
TGTGCCAGTAGTCGGTTAAACGCTAACTATGGCTACACCTTC | CASSRLNANYGYTF | TRBV19 | NA | TRBJ1-2 | NA
TGTGCCAGCAGCCACCTTGGCTTGAAACAGGTCTCCAACGAGCAGTACTTC | CASSHLGLKQVSNEQYF | TRBV3-1/TRBV3-2 | NA | TRBJ2-7 | NA
TGTGCCAGCAGCCAGAGTAATACGCAGTATTTT | CASSQSNTQYF | TRBV3-1/TRBV3-2 | NA | TRBJ2-3 | NA
TGCGCCAGCAGCCAAGACCCCGCGCCGGTGGGCGTTTTTGGGGCTTTCTTT | CASSQDPAPVGVFGAFF | TRBV4-3 | NA | TRBJ1-1 | NA
TGTGCCAGCAGCCCTACAGGGTTTAATGAAAAACTGTTTTTT | CASSPTGFNEKLFF | TRBV6-2/TRBV6-3 | few | TRBJ1-4 | NA
TGTGCCAGCAGTGACGGGCGGGGGAATTCCTATGGCTACACCTTC | CASSDGRGNSYGYTF | TRBV6-4 | once | TRBJ1-2 | NA
TGTGCCAGCAGTGAACTCGGGACAGGGGTCTATGGCTACACCTTC | CASSELGTGVYGYTF | TRBV25-1 | NA | TRBJ1-2 | TRBD1
TGTGCCAGCAGCCAAACCGGGACAGCGAACACTGAAGCTTTCTTT | CASSQTGTANTEAFF | TRBV28 | NA | TRBJ1-1 | TRBD1
TGTGCCAGCAGCTTACTAGAGTATTATTCACCCCTCCACTTT | CASSLLEYYSPLHF | TRBV7-9 | NA | TRBJ1-6 | NA
TGCGCCAGCAGGATGGAGGCAGGTAATGGCTACACCTTC | CASRMEAGNGYTF | TRBV5-1 | NA | TRBJ1-2 | NA
TGTGCTAGTGGTTCCTGGACAGGGGGCAGTGAGCAGTACTTC | CASGSWTGGSEQYF | TRBV12-5 | NA | TRBJ2-7 | TRBD1
TGTGCCAGCAGCTGGCCGGGGGGAAGTCTAGCTTTCTTT | CASSWPGGSLAFF | TRBV7-9 | NA | TRBJ1-1 | NA
TGTGCCAGCAGGGGGACAGGTGGGAGCTCCTACGAGCAGTACTTC | CASRGTGGSSYEQYF | TRBV27 | once | TRBJ2-7 | TRBD1
TGTGCCAGCAGCTCCCCCGACAGGGGAGGCAATCAGCCCCAGCATTTT | CASSSPDRGGNQPQHF | TRBV7-2 | NA | TRBJ1-5 | TRBD1
TGTGCCAGCAGCTTAGGAGGGACAGGGACTTCCTATAATTCACCCCTCCACTTT | CASSLGGTGTSYNSPLHF | TRBV11-3 | once | TRBJ1-6 | TRBD1
TGTGCCTGGAGAGGTTTGGGGGCGAATCAGCCCCAGCATTTT | CAWRGLGANQPQHF | TRBV30 | NA | TRBJ1-5 | NA
TGTGCCAGTAGTATCGAAGGGACAGGGGTTCAGCCCCAGCATTTT | CASSIEGTGVQPQHF | TRBV19 | NA | TRBJ1-5 | TRBD1
TGCGCCAGCAGCCAAGACGGGCTGGGGGCCGCTGAAGCTTTCTTT | CASSQDGLGAAEAFF | TRBV4-3 | NA | TRBJ1-1 | NA
TGTGCCAGCAGCCCTGGAGGGGTAGGGGGGGACGGCTACACCTTC | CASSPGGVGGDGYTF | TRBV5-4 | NA | TRBJ1-2 | NA
TGTGCCAGCAGGCAGGGGGGAAATGAAAAACTGTTTTTT | CASRQGGNEKLFF | TRBV14 | NA | TRBJ1-4 | TRBD1
TGTGCCAGCAGCCCCTTAGAGGGGGCCTCCTTTGGGACCCAGTACTTC | CASSPLEGASFGTQYF | TRBV9 | NA | TRBJ2-5 | TRBD1
TGTGCCAGCGGCTCCCTCGGGGGCAATCAGCCCCAGCATTTT | CASGSLGGNQPQHF | TRBV28 | NA | TRBJ1-5 | NA
TGTGCCAGCAGCCCCCCCGGGTCCTCCTACGAGCAGTACTTC | CASSPPGSSYEQYF | TRBV7-9 | NA | TRBJ2-7 | NA
TGCGCCAGCAGCCAACCCCCCGATCGTAGGGGGCAGAATGAAAAACTGTTTTTT | CASSQPPDRRGQNEKLFF | TRBV4-3 | once | TRBJ1-4 | TRBD1